The present entry profiles one T cell receptor beta chain with its context. Its specific antigen is unknown. No much larger clone exists at a distance of one base, and base qualities are not known. The cohort comprised some 700 healthy bone marrow donors. Cohort members were all nominally healthy when sampled, although unrecorded immune exposures were likely present. The donor tested CMV seropositive and was one of the 289 seropositive cohort members. Every donor gave a peripheral blood sample, and the peripheral blood mononuclear cells from that sample were used for TCR beta sequencing. Genomic DNA was extracted from the blood cell samples with the Qiagen DNeasy Blood Extraction Kit. This specimen comes from a study of cytomegalovirus exposure and HLA in healthy donors (dated by TCRdb to between 2016 and 2019). Background on the whole study: An earlier analysis of about 530 of the donors reported 250 to 350 Gb of sequence data and 95 million to 130 million unique TCR beta sequences obtained from roughly 170 million T cells. High-throughput TCR immunosequencing, statistical association of individual TCRs with disease status, and machine learning were combined to predict cytomegalovirus infection status. The study aimed to test whether signatures of past pathogen exposure could be identified by cataloging public T cell receptors. An early release covering approximately 600 HLA-typed donors comprised approximately 290 gigabases of sequencing data and approximately 85 million unique TCR sequences. Donor age, sex, ethnicity and CMV serostatus were collected together with the repertoire data. Class I and class II HLA loci were covered by the typing at four-digit resolution. In addition to the first cohort of around 670 subjects, a separate validation cohort of 100 to 150 different subjects was used. The study used immunosequencing to profile the T cell repertoires of approximately 690 subjects and linked those repertoires to cytomegalovirus serostatus. A later genetic analysis took genome-wide SNP genotypes for about 65% of the 666 donors and used that subset as a discovery cohort. The genetic ancestry cluster associated with self-reported Caucasian donors included around 76% of the roughly 390 genotyped donors. Across 300 to 500 genotyped donors of the cohort, an average of approximately 240,000 unique TCR beta nucleotide sequences per donor were sequenced, and roughly 18% of those sequences were non-productive. Rather than using new phenotypic data, the later analysis identified candidate immune exposures from TCR beta sequences and from how often those sequences occurred across donors. All discovery cohort repertoires had been generated on a single sequencing platform. Because of strong linkage in the cohort, roughly 5 DR-DQ haplotypes were treated as single units for association and clustering. Typing coverage differed by locus: A, B, C, DRB1 and DQB1 were typed in roughly 620-630 donors, DQA1 in 500 to 550, DPA1 in some 570, and DPB1 in just under 490. To study patterns of TCR occurrence, a later analysis re-analyzed previously published TCR beta repertoires from 700 or so donors and added high-resolution HLA genotyping. An earlier analysis of 500 to 750 of the donors applied high-throughput TCR beta sequencing to assess whether each TCR beta V gene segment acted as functional or pseudogenic. Study-level results and caveats: Correlated functional status among segregating V segments might reflect linkage disequilibrium, but an unknown experimental factor could not be ruled out. In the study, around 150 TCR beta chains were listed as associated with cytomegalovirus. A further reported finding was that TCR beta sequences accurately predicted the HLA-A and HLA-B alleles for most subjects in the first cohort. Broadly in line with IMGT annotations, most TCR beta V segments showed up in productive rearrangements about 90% or about 30% of the time in an earlier analysis of some 590 of the donors. In both the original and validation cohorts, the classifier was reported to diagnose cytomegalovirus status with high specificity and sensitivity. A later analysis found that HLA-associated TCR beta chains were more clonally expanded and had lower generation probabilities than equally common non-associated chains. It was suggested by the authors that the approach could potentially be generalized to other disease states and immunological phenotypes. The cohort was sequenced for TCR beta chains only, and without alpha or paired-chain data the features that could be detected were limited. Most TCR sequences were observed very rarely across donors, whereas some public TCRs were present in many individuals. Strong co-occurrence of HLA alleles, especially DR and DQ, made assigning TCR associations to individual alleles difficult. The presence/absence analyses assumed that sequencing depth was roughly uniform across donors, and that assumption may not be true. A later analysis associated about 17,000 TCR beta sequences with specific HLA alleles at a false discovery rate of 0.05. The sequencing pipeline was judged likely to have produced a cluster of highly shared sequence variants as a technical artifact. V-gene and J-gene trimming of TCR beta chains was associated with a missense DCLRE1C variant in a later genetic analysis, and the association was replicated in an independent cohort. Because counts were too low, about 18 rarely observed V segments, including chromosome 9 orphons, were left out of the earlier analysis of 587 of the donors. Several of the top co-occurrence clusters appeared to be linked to parvovirus B19, influenza, CMV and Epstein-Barr virus, according to a later analysis. Three of the identified cytomegalovirus-associated TCR beta chains were confirmed in vitro to be specific for cytomegalovirus antigens. In a later analysis, the rate of TCR association differed among HLA loci, with DRB1 alleles having the most associated TCRs and HLA-C alleles having the fewest. In a later analysis, most CMV-associated TCR beta chains were found to appear HLA-restricted, with HLA associations seemingly driven largely by CMV exposure. According to a later genetic analysis, donors in an Asian-associated ancestry cluster had fewer N-insertions in productive TCRs than the approximately 630-donor mean. Because some donors lacked HLA typing at each locus, the association tests relied only on the typed subset. The only immune exposure information available for the cohort was CMV serostatus.

Receptor amplification or capture employed the immunoSEQ multiplex PCR assay. A mixture of 60 forward primers for TCR Vbeta segments and 13 reverse primers for TCR Jbeta segments was used in the multiplex PCR. The CDR3 region of rearranged TCR beta genes was amplified from genomic DNA by a multiplex PCR assay. The Illumina HiSeq System was used to sequence the amplified TCR beta libraries as 87-base-pair reads. As for the original processing: A later analysis counted approximately 84 million unique TCR beta chains across the 666 repertoires, and around 9.9 million of these chains were shared by at least two donors. A nearest-neighbor algorithm error-corrected the raw reads and collapsed the reads into unique sequences, merging closely related sequences to remove PCR and sequencing errors. CDR3 sequences were aligned to IMGT reference sequences to assign V, D and J gene segments. For a sequence to be retained, at least a six-nucleotide match to both a V gene segment and a J gene segment was required. Rearrangements were called productive when the CDR3 lacked stop codons and stayed in frame with V and J; all others were non-productive. Following IMGT convention, CDR3 was defined as the stretch from the second conserved V-encoded cysteine to the conserved J-encoded phenylalanine. The earlier analysis of about 610 of the donors excluded any sequence lacking an unambiguous match to a single V gene segment. An earlier analysis of a few hundred of the donors called V segments functional above 56.7% productive rearrangements and segregating when the between-donor standard deviation exceeded 5%. A statistical classification framework was built to diagnose cytomegalovirus status from the catalog of TCR beta chain sequences. V and J gene assignment, in a later analysis, came from comparing TCR nucleotide sequences with IMGT/GENE-DB human TR gene sequences. Using the TCRdist pipeline, a later analysis assigned CDR3 sequences along with most-parsimonious VDJ recombination scenarios. In a later analysis, every TCR beta chain was defined by the combination of its CDR3 amino acid sequence and its V-gene family, and reads without a unique V-gene family were dropped. As a way to deal with suspected cross-contamination and a sequencing artifact, a later analysis dropped approximately 590 nucleotide sequences that were highly shared and had low generation probability. In a later analysis, a clonal expansion index was calculated for each public chain from normalized within-repertoire ranks of inferred template counts. A later analysis computed generation probabilities with a VDJ recombination model fitted to out-of-frame rearrangements, and checked the results against IGoR. A later analysis scored TCR-TCR, TCR-HLA and TCR-CMV co-occurrence with hypergeometric tests, applying a repertoire-size bias correction to TCR pairs. To estimate false discovery rates, a later analysis permuted the HLA or CMV assignments 20 times. In a later analysis, co-occurring TCRs were grouped with DBSCAN, and TCRdist sequence similarity was added when clustering was performed within HLA-allele-positive subsets. Repertoires with fewer than 30,000 or more than 120,000 public chains, plus five repertoires with anomalous nucleotide sharing, were excluded from co-occurrence clustering. TCRdb holds this immuneACCESS table with in-frame rearrangements only. Some clones are missing; in checked studies, unresolved V genes explain under half, and the rest has no known cause. Clonal size and the V and J genes are those of that table, whereas D and trimming came from the DNA. The sample yields about 120,000 clones; roughly 80% were counted once. The top ten constitute 3.6% of the sample.

The receptor comes from a woman aged 40 to 50 in good health and CMV-seropositive. The specimen sequenced was PBMCs.

The CDR3: CASSTGQPNTEAFF. The base sequence is TGTGCCAGTAGTACGGGACAGCCGAACACTGAAGCTTTCTTT. The chain joins TRBV19 to TRBJ1-1; 7 middle bases align to TRBD1. Sequences LNHDA (CDR1) and SQIVND (CDR2) are obtained from the germline V gene (reference sequence). V ends up 4 bases short and J 1 base short, with an unmatched junction base count of 3. The CDR3, cysteine through phenylalanine, is 14 amino acids long. This entry keeps only the CDR3 DNA: 42 bases, framed from base 1.